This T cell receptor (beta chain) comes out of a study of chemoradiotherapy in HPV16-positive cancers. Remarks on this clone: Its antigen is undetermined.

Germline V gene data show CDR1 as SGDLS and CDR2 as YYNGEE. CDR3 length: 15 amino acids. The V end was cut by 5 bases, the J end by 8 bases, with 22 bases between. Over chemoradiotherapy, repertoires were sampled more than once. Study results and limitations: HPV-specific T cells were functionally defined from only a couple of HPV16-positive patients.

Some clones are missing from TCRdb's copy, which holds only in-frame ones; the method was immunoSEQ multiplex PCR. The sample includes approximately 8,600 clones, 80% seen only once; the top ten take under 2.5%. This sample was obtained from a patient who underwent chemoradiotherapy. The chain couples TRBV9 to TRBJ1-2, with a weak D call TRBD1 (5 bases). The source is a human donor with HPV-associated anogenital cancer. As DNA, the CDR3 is TGTGCCAGCAGGTGGACATTTTCCGGTCGGGTAGGCTACACCTTC. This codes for CASRWTFSGRVGYTF.